This is a list of T cell receptor beta chains from one sample in a study of T cell repertoires in cytomegalovirus infection. TCRdb used MiXCR to reprocess the reads, holding one entry per CDR3 protein. The table includes around 290,000 distinct CDR3 sequences, more than 20% detected once. The sample taken for sequencing was PBMCs. The receptors were sampled from a human donor in good health (CMV status not recorded). Some clones in this sample may be carry-over from other donors' samples. CDR3s leave out the opening cysteine and the closing phenylalanine or tryptophan. Fields, in order: V gene, D gene, CDR3 length, clone size, CDR3 protein. The D gene is left open where the match is weak. A clone size is listed for some rows: how often the clone was seen (once, few, many), or a class if it is expanded.

V: TRBV28; D: NA; length: 12; size: few; CDR3: ASRNGEDGETQY
V: TRBV6-2/TRBV6-3; D: NA; length: 11; size: few; CDR3: ASSRGQSQPQH
V: TRBV20-1; D: NA; length: 13; size: NA; CDR3: SARPVPSGNQPQH
V: TRBV12-3/TRBV12-4; D: NA; length: 10; size: many; CDR3: ASSFHADGYT
V: TRBV6-2/TRBV6-3; D: TRBD1; length: 12; size: few; CDR3: ASNGDRGKETQY
V: TRBV7-2; D: NA; length: 10; size: few; CDR3: ASRRITDTQY
V: TRBV29-1; D: TRBD1; length: 12; size: few; CDR3: SPPWTGRDNEQF
V: TRBV27; D: NA; length: 11; size: NA; CDR3: ASRRGSLTEAF
V: TRBV5-5; D: TRBD2; length: 11; size: few; CDR3: ASSTGGGNEQF
V: TRBV4-1; D: NA; length: 15; size: NA; CDR3: ASSQDNSKGAGDTQY
V: TRBV20-1; D: TRBD1; length: 13; size: NA; CDR3: SAYDRGAGNQPQH
V: TRBV11-2; D: NA; length: 11; size: few; CDR3: ASSLDYYGELF
V: TRBV6-6; D: TRBD2; length: 16; size: few; CDR3: ASSYLTSGRAGRYEQY
V: TRBV7-8; D: NA; length: 13; size: NA; CDR3: ASSLARGDAQPQH
V: TRBV7-2; D: NA; length: 13; size: many; CDR3: ASSKRQSSKLEQY
V: TRBV7-2; D: NA; length: 14; size: NA; CDR3: ASSSGSAGWAYEQY
V: TRBV14; D: TRBD2; length: 13; size: NA; CDR3: ASSQDPAGLVEQF
V: TRBV20-1; D: TRBD2; length: 12; size: NA; CDR3: SASRSGRSNEQF
V: TRBV2; D: NA; length: 11; size: NA; CDR3: ASSEILGGELF
V: TRBV7-9; D: NA; length: 10; size: few; CDR3: ASRKLQETQY
V: TRBV7-2; D: NA; length: 13; size: NA; CDR3: ASSLASGLNDEQF
V: TRBV20-1; D: NA; length: 12; size: NA; CDR3: SGGSGRVPYEQY
V: TRBV29-1; D: NA; length: 10; size: NA; CDR3: SGTQDFGKLF
V: TRBV25-1; D: TRBD1; length: 16; size: many; CDR3: ASSAGGRASTGANVLT
V: TRBV12-3/TRBV12-4; D: NA; length: 10; size: NA; CDR3: ASSLIGDGYT
V: TRBV7-2; D: TRBD2; length: 12; size: few; CDR3: ASSSGLAEYEQY
V: TRBV6-1; D: NA; length: 16; size: many; CDR3: ASSDPAGGVRHNYGYT